This entry lists 14 T cell receptor beta chains sequenced from one sample in a study of long-term antiretroviral therapy in people with HIV. A v3.0 immunoSEQ assay was performed at survey level. Sequenced by immunoSEQ multiplex PCR; TCRdb stores in-frame clones only, minus some. The table lists 15,000 or so clones, 90% to 95% of them singletons. The source was unsorted PBMCs, collected 0.6 years after starting antiretroviral therapy. The receptor source for this set is a woman in her forties with HIV.

The chain combines TRBV18 with TRBJ2-7; 7 bases are shared with TRBD2. Germline V CDR1 and CDR2: KGHSH, LQKENI. V gave up 3 bases and J gave up 5 bases; unmatched junction bases: 4. This CDR3 contains 13 residues. CDR3 sequence: CASSPGEGNEQYF. The CDR3 nucleotides are TGTGCCAGCTCACCCGGGGAGGGGAACGAGCAGTACTTC.

This chain joins TRBV18 and TRBJ2-5, with TRBD1 matching 9 bases. The CDR3 loop spans 17 amino acids. Germline-derived CDR1 and CDR2 are KGHSH and LQKENI. J was trimmed by 4 bases and V by 3 bases; bases with no gene match: 12. In DNA form, the CDR3 reads TGTGCCAGCTCACCTCAGGGACCGGGACAGGGTACAGAGACCCAGTACTTC. This codes for CASSPQGPGQGTETQYF. Full variable domain (remainder filled in from reference TRBV18 and TRBJ2-5): NAGVMQNPRHLVRRRGQEARLRCSPMKGHSHVYWYRQLPEEGLKFMVYLQKENIIDESGMPKERFSAEFPKEGPSILRIQQVVRGDSAAYFCASSPQGPGQGTETQYFGPGTRLLVL.

The chain links TRBV6-5 to TRBJ1-2; 7 bases agree with TRBD1. V gave up 6 bases and J gave up 8 bases; unmatched junction bases: 9. The CDR3 is 13 amino acids. Germline V gives CDR1 MNHEY, CDR2 SVGAGI. In DNA form, the CDR3 reads TGTGCCAGCAGCAGGACAGGTTCTAAGGGCTACACCTTC. Protein sequence: CASSRTGSKGYTF.

This clone was counted a single time. The rearrangement links TRBV2 to TRBJ2-7; 10 bases map to TRBD1. Trimming removed 1 base from V and 5 bases from J; junction bases left unmatched: 5. This CDR3 is built from 15 residues. The germline V gene has CDR1 SNHLY and CDR2 FYNNEI. In DNA form, the CDR3 reads TGTGCCAGCAGTGAAGGAGGGACAGGGGTGGACGAGCAGTACTTC. It specifies CASSEGGTGVDEQYF. Looking up the rest from reference TRBV2 and TRBJ2-7 gives the full variable domain: EPEVTQTPSHQVTQMGQEVILRCVPISNHLYFYWYRQILGQKVEFLVSFYNNEISEKSEIFDDQFSVERPDGSNFTLKIRSTKLEDSAMYFCASSEGGTGVDEQYFGPGTRLTVT.

The chain has TRBV11-1 and TRBJ2-7; the D is unclear. The ends were cut back, 1 base at V and 6 bases at J, with 7 bases in the middle. The germline V gene encodes CDR1 SGHAT and CDR2 FQDESV (reference sequence). The length of the CDR3 is 12 residues. The chain's CDR3 is CASSLVSREQYF. Written as DNA, the CDR3 is TGTGCCAGCAGCTTAGTATCGCGCGAGCAGTACTTC.

The J gene is TRBJ2-1, the V gene TRBV4-1, with D uncertain. The CDR3 is 15 amino acids. Trimming took 3 bases from V and 4 from J, leaving 13 bases between them. Germline V gives CDR1 MGHRA, CDR2 YSYEKL. The CDR3 bases are TGCGCCAGCAGCCAGGTCCGGGTCCTATACAATGAGCAGTTCTTC. Its protein is CASSQVRVLYNEQFF.

The gene calls are TRBV5-4 and TRBJ1-1, with 8 bases identical to TRBD1. Unmatched junction bases numbered 16, after V lost 3 bases and J lost 6 bases. Germline lookup yields CDR1 SGHNT and CDR2 YYREEE (reference sequence). There are 17 residues in the CDR3. The CDR3 sequence: CASSSVPGQVTYAEAFF. CDR3 nucleotides: TGTGCCAGCAGCTCCGTCCCGGGACAGGTAACATACGCTGAAGCTTTCTTT.

The CDR3 loop reads CASSFRGAGTDTQYF. The CDR3 nucleotides are TGTGCCAGCAGCTTCCGGGGGGCTGGCACAGATACGCAGTATTTT. The chain links TRBV5-6 to TRBJ2-3, with D possibly TRBD2 on 7 matching bases. Germline loops: CDR1 SGHDT, CDR2 YYEEEE. Between the trimmed V and J ends, which lost 2 bases and 1 base, there was a span of 11 bases. There are 15 residues in the CDR3.

This chain joins TRBV7-2 and TRBJ2-7; D is perhaps TRBD1 or TRBD2 (6 bases each). Per germline, CDR1 SGHTA and CDR2 FQGNSA. The CDR3 contains 18 residues. V dropped 2 bases and J dropped 2 bases, with 22 bases sitting between them. The CDR3 coding sequence is TGTGCCAGCAGCTTACGTACAGAACAGGGTCGGAGGGCCTACGAGCAGTACTTC. It encodes CASSLRTEQGRRAYEQYF. Using reference TRBV7-2 and TRBJ2-7 for the parts outside the CDR3, the full variable domain is GAGVSQSPSNKVTEKGKDVELRCDPISGHTALYWYRQSLGQGLEFLIYFQGNSAPDKSGLPSDRFSAERTGGSVSTLTIQRTQQEDSAVYLCASSLRTEQGRRAYEQYFGPGTRLTVT.

The rearrangement joins TRBV7-2 to TRBJ2-5; TRBD2 aligns across 9 bases. The CDR3 consists of 16 residues. The trim removed 2 bases at V and 5 bases at J, leaving 9 bases unmatched. Per the germline V gene, CDR1 is SGHTA and CDR2 is FQGNSA. The CDR3 loop is CASSLSALAGRETQYF. In nucleotides, the CDR3 is TGTGCCAGCAGCTTATCGGCGCTAGCGGGAAGGGAGACCCAGTACTTC.

This chain joins TRBV10-3 and TRBJ2-7; 9 nucleotides match TRBD1. Trimming cost V 7 bases and J 5 bases; bases outside gene matches: 6. This CDR3 has 13 residues. Germline CDR1 is ENHRY and CDR2 is SYGVKD. CDR3 DNA: TGTGCCATCATGGGACAGGGCAACAACGAGCAGTACTTC. It yields the protein CAIMGQGNNEQYF.

The chain employs TRBV6-5 and TRBJ1-1, with 7 bases aligning to TRBD1. The J segment lost 4 bases and the V segment lost 8 bases, leaving 7 bases of the junction unmatched. CDR3 length: 13 amino acids. Germline CDR1 is MNHEY and CDR2 is SVGAGI. The CDR3 reads CASQRQGVTEAFF. The DNA for the CDR3 is TGTGCCAGCCAAAGGCAGGGGGTCACTGAAGCTTTCTTT.

This rearrangement joins TRBV7-2 to TRBJ1-3, with a tentative D call TRBD1 (6 bases). CDR3 length equals 14 residues. CDR1 and CDR2 (germline): SGHTA, FQGNSA. Trimming pared 5 bases from V and 5 bases from J, leaving 13 bases between. The CDR3 reads CASSPGVSRNTIYF. The DNA for the CDR3 is TGTGCCAGCAGCCCAGGGGTTTCTCGAAACACCATATATTTT.

This clone came up a few times. Written as DNA, the CDR3 is TGTGCCAGCAGCGCCTTGGACAGATCTAACTATGGCTACACCTTC. Translation gives CASSALDRSNYGYTF. This chain uses TRBV7-2 with TRBJ1-2; D is perhaps TRBD1 (6 bases). CDR3 size: 15 residues. V was pared by 5 bases and J by 0 bases, with 13 bases between. CDR1 and CDR2 (germline): SGHTA, FQGNSA. Supplemented by reference TRBV7-2 and TRBJ1-2, the full variable domain reads GAGVSQSPSNKVTEKGKDVELRCDPISGHTALYWYRQSLGQGLEFLIYFQGNSAPDKSGLPSDRFSAERTGGSVSTLTIQRTQQEDSAVYLCASSALDRSNYGYTFGSGTRLTVV.